Listed here are 15 T cell receptor beta chains from one sample, sequenced in a study of vaccination and CD4 T cells after COVID-19. Regarding treatment: approximately 10-day PBMC culture with coronavirus spike peptide pools or control peptides (ViraFEST assay). The Oncomine TCR Beta short-read assay was applied to DNA of cultured CD4+ T cells. TCRdb used MiXCR to reprocess the PCR reads, holding one entry per CDR3 protein. Counted here are roughly 17,000 distinct CDR3 sequences, 43% occurring once; the ten biggest clones make up roughly 6.1%. Antigens for these TCRs are unknown. The starting material was CD4+ T cells from blood, cultured in vitro, obtained before SARS-CoV-2 vaccination. The receptor source for this set is a human donor who had recovered from COVID-19.

The chain carries TRBV6-1 and TRBJ2-5; D is uncertain. There are 14 residues in the CDR3. The V and J ends lost 6 bases and 4 bases respectively, with 15 bases between them. CDR1 and CDR2 (germline): MNHNS, SASEGT. The CDR3 sequence: CASRKIGRGETQYF. CDR3 nucleotide sequence: TGTGCCAGCAGGAAGATAGGGCGAGGAGAGACCCAGTACTTC.

The sample holds a few counts of this clonotype. J is TRBJ2-5 and V is TRBV25-1; 10 positions agree with TRBD1. This CDR3 region has 14 residues. The V segment lost 6 bases and the J segment 2 bases; nucleotides outside the gene matches: 3. Per the germline V gene, CDR1 is MGHDK and CDR2 is SYGVNS. CDR3 bases: TGTGCCAGCAGCGGGACAGGGGCTCAAGAGACCCAGTACTTC. Translating gives CASSGTGAQETQYF.

The chain couples TRBV7-8 to TRBJ2-7; D is unclear. V was clipped by 4 bases and J by 5 bases, with 18 bases between them. The germline CDR1 and CDR2 sequences are SGHVS and FQNEAQ. CDR3 length equals 15 residues. The DNA of the CDR3 is TGTGCCAGCAGCTCCACCCAGACAACGGCCCACGAGCAGTACTTC. It encodes CASSSTQTTAHEQYF.

The chain uses TRBV6-1 and TRBJ2-3; D is unclear. Germline assignment: CDR1 MNHNS and CDR2 SASEGT. The CDR3 runs to 15 residues. The V gene lost 2 bases and the J gene lost 0 bases, with 9 bases spanning the gap. This chain's CDR3 is CASSESVYSTDTQYF. CDR3 sequence (DNA): TGTGCCAGCAGTGAAAGCGTATACAGCACAGATACGCAGTATTTT.

This clonotype showed up just a few times. V usage is TRBV10-3 and J usage is TRBJ1-1; no definite D call. The germline gives CDR1 ENHRY, CDR2 SYGVKD. V was clipped by 5 bases and J by 7 bases, with 11 bases between them. This CDR3 spans 12 amino acids. CDR3 coding DNA: TGTGCCATCAGTTCCCAGGACCGTGAAGCTTTCTTT. Its protein is CAISSQDREAFF.

V gene TRBV27 combines with J gene TRBJ1-2; 7 nucleotides align to TRBD1. J was trimmed by 1 base and V by 6 bases; bases with no gene match: 11. Germline V gene sequence: CDR1 MNHEY, CDR2 SMNVEV (reference sequence). The CDR3 is 16 amino acids. CDR3: CASRSSRTGVNYGYTF. The CDR3 DNA reads TGTGCCAGCAGATCCTCCCGGACAGGAGTTAACTATGGCTACACCTTC.

This chain uses TRBV20-1 with TRBJ1-5; a possible D gene is TRBD1 (5 bases). Between the trimmed V and J ends, which lost 2 bases and 0 bases, there was a span of 11 bases. The length of the CDR3 is 15 residues. CDR1 and CDR2 (germline): DFQATT, SNEGSKA (reference sequence). CDR3 amino acids: CSARRGGNSNQPQHF. CDR3 coding DNA: TGCAGTGCTAGACGGGGGGGGAATAGCAATCAGCCCCAGCATTTT.

CDR3 region: CASSSLGGERSWELFF. The CDR3 region has the DNA TGTGCCAGCAGCTCTCTAGGGGGCGAACGTTCCTGGGAGCTGTTTTTT. The chain combines TRBV28 with TRBJ2-2; 7 bases fit TRBD1. The CDR3 runs to 16 residues. V was pared by 6 bases and J by 9 bases, with 16 bases of the junction left unmatched. Per the germline V gene, CDR1 is MDHEN and CDR2 is SYDVKM.

This sequence joins TRBV7-2 and TRBJ2-7, with 10 nucleotides matching TRBD1. Per germline, CDR1 SGHTA and CDR2 FQGNSA. The V segment lost 6 bases and the J segment 0 bases; nucleotides outside the gene matches: 8. The CDR3 contains 16 residues. The CDR3 nucleotides are TGTGCCAGCAGGACGACCGGGACAGGGGCCTCCTACGAGCAGTACTTC. Its protein product is CASRTTGTGASYEQYF.

The chain joins TRBV7-2 to TRBJ2-2, with TRBD2 matching 8 bases. V dropped 5 bases and J dropped 2; count of bases not matched to a gene: 13. The germline V gene has CDR1 SGHTA and CDR2 FQGNSA. This CDR3 contains 18 residues. CDR3: CASSPRPPGGLNTGELFF. The CDR3 nucleotides are TGTGCCAGCAGCCCCCGGCCCCCGGGGGGGCTAAACACCGGGGAGCTGTTTTTT.

This rearrangement joins TRBV7-9 to TRBJ1-3, with D perhaps matching TRBD1 (5 bases). Trimming left V 0 bases short and J 7 bases short, with 13 bases between. CDR3 size: 15 residues. The germline V gene encodes CDR1 SEHNR and CDR2 FQNEAQ (reference sequence). The CDR3: CASSLATGLTNTIYF. The CDR3 DNA follows: TGTGCCAGCAGCTTAGCCACAGGTCTTACTAACACCATATATTTT. Full variable domain (rest looked up from reference TRBV7-9 and TRBJ1-3): DTGVSQNPRHKITKRGQNVTFRCDPISEHNRLYWYRQTLGQGPEFLTYFQNEAQLEKSRLLSDRFSAERPKGSFSTLEIQRTEQGDSAMYLCASSLATGLTNTIYFGEGSWLTVV.

This chain joins TRBV4-3 and TRBJ2-3; a weak D match, TRBD2 (6 bases). The CDR3 runs 16 residues. The V gene's germline CDR1 is LGHNA and CDR2 YSLEER. V was clipped by 0 bases and J by 0 bases, with 10 bases between them. CDR3 loop: CASSQDARGSTDTQYF. The DNA for the CDR3 is TGCGCCAGCAGCCAAGACGCACGGGGGAGCACAGATACGCAGTATTTT.

The genes are TRBV12-3 or TRBV12-4 and TRBJ1-5; D may be TRBD1 (5 bases). V gave up 3 bases and J gave up 7 bases, with 13 bases separating them. The CDR3 is 14 amino acids. The CDR3 nucleotides read TGTGCCAGCAGTTTTGGATTGCAGGGACAGCCCCAGCATTTT. Translating it yields CASSFGLQGQPQHF.

This clonotype came up a few times. V usage is TRBV6-5 and J usage is TRBJ2-7, with 7 bases matching TRBD2. CDR1 and CDR2 (germline): MNHEY, SVGAGI. The V and J ends lost 2 bases and 1 base, in that order; junction bases with no gene match: 2. CDR3 length: 14 residues. This CDR3 is CASSYAGVSYEQYF. The DNA for the CDR3 is TGTGCCAGCAGTTACGCGGGAGTATCCTACGAGCAGTACTTC.

The chain combines TRBV5-4 with TRBJ2-1, with a tentative D call TRBD2 (5 bases). The CDR3 runs 14 residues. The V gene's germline CDR1 is SGHNT and CDR2 YYREEE (reference sequence). Trimming took off 0 bases at V and 3 bases at J, with 7 bases between the two ends. The CDR3 region is CASSLAEVYNEQFF. CDR3 DNA sequence: TGTGCCAGCAGCTTGGCGGAGGTCTACAATGAGCAGTTCTTC.